Shown below are 18 T cell receptor beta chains from a single sample sequenced in a study of blood T cell repertoires in COVID-19. TCRdb's table, derived via immunoSEQ multiplex PCR, lists solely in-frame clones and lacks some. The sample holds fewer than 250,000 clones, 92% seen once. Source material: peripheral blood. These receptor sequences come from a man aged 55 to 70 with COVID-19, enrolled during active disease.

This chain links TRBV7-3 with TRBJ1-6; maybe TRBD1 (6 bases). V was cut by 0 bases and J by 6 bases, with 9 bases left in between. The germline CDR1 and CDR2 sequences are SGHTA and FQGTGA. CDR3 size: 15 residues. This chain's CDR3 is CASSLTGGVNSPLHF. The CDR3 region has the DNA TGTGCCAGCAGCTTAACAGGGGGTGTTAATTCACCCCTCCACTTT.

The chain combines TRBV11-2 with TRBJ2-1, with TRBD1 as a possible D gene (6 bases). Germline V gene data show CDR1 as SGHAT and CDR2 as FQNNGV. Trimming took 5 bases from V and 6 from J, leaving 14 bases between them. The CDR3 runs 14 residues. The CDR3 region is CASSSRGALNEQFF. As DNA, the CDR3 is TGTGCCAGCAGCAGCAGGGGAGCCCTCAATGAGCAGTTCTTC.

The CDR3 reads CASSRLGGSGSETQYF. The CDR3 region has the DNA TGCGCCAGCAGCCGGCTGGGAGGGAGCGGGTCTGAGACCCAGTACTTC. The chain uses TRBV5-1 and TRBJ2-5; 7 nucleotides agree with TRBD2. The ends lost 4 bases at V and 5 bases at J; junction bases unmatched: 14. The CDR3 runs 16 residues. In germline, CDR1 is SGHRS, CDR2 YFSETQ.

The chain links TRBV27 to TRBJ1-2; TRBD1 matches 8 bases. The CDR3 has 16 residues. Germline values: CDR1 MNHEY, CDR2 SMNVEV (reference sequence). Germline trimming cut 5 bases from V and 0 bases from J; bases unmatched to any gene: 8. The DNA for the CDR3 is TGTGCCAGCAGTCCGACAGACAGGGGTGCTAACTATGGCTACACCTTC. This gives the protein CASSPTDRGANYGYTF.

This chain uses TRBV15 with TRBJ2-1; 10 bases align to TRBD2. J lost 7 bases, V lost 0 bases, and 15 bases had no gene match. CDR1 and CDR2 from the germline V gene are LNHNV and YYDKDF (reference sequence). The CDR3 loop spans 19 amino acids. In DNA form, the CDR3 reads TGTGCCACCAGCAGAGATCTTACCCCCGGAGCGGGAGGGTATAATGAGCAGTTCTTC. Translation gives CATSRDLTPGAGGYNEQFF.

The chain carries TRBV13 and TRBJ2-7; weak D call: TRBD1 (6 bases). Germline-derived CDR1 and CDR2 are PRHDT and FYEKMQ (reference sequence). The CDR3 spans 14 residues. Trimming cost V 4 bases and J 3 bases, with 13 bases left between them. The chain's CDR3 is CASSYRGRGYEQYF. CDR3 nucleotides: TGTGCCAGCAGCTATAGGGGCAGGGGCTACGAGCAGTACTTC.

In its sample, this clone was seen once. This chain joins TRBV20-1 and TRBJ1-1; TRBD1 matches 8 bases. V lost 5 bases and J lost 4; bases outside the gene matches: 0. This CDR3 spans 11 amino acids. CDR1 and CDR2 (germline): DFQATT, SNEGSKA (reference sequence). The CDR3 region has the DNA TGCAGTGCTGGACAGGGCACTGAAGCTTTCTTT. It yields the protein CSAGQGTEAFF.

The chain employs TRBV2 and TRBJ2-6; no clear D. Deletions cut 5 bases from V and 3 bases from J, with 14 bases between. CDR1 and CDR2 (germline): SNHLY, FYNNEI. The CDR3 length is 16 residues. The CDR3: CASSKDPSGGANVLTF. The CDR3 DNA reads as TGTGCCAGCAGTAAAGACCCCTCGGGTGGGGCCAACGTCCTGACTTTC.

This chain uses TRBV4-2 with TRBJ2-1, with TRBD2 matching 15 bases. From germline, CDR1 is LGHNA and CDR2 YNFKEQ. The J segment lost 8 bases and the V segment lost 0 bases, leaving 5 bases of the junction unmatched. The CDR3 extends over 17 amino acids. The CDR3 nucleotides read TGTGCCAGCAGCCAAGACCCAGGACTAGCGGGGGGGCATGAGCAGTTCTTC. It codes for CASSQDPGLAGGHEQFF.

The chain links TRBV27 to TRBJ2-2; D ambiguous. V was trimmed by 2 bases and J by 5 bases, leaving 9 bases between them. The CDR3 contains 14 residues. From germline, CDR1 is MNHEY and CDR2 SMNVEV (reference sequence). The CDR3 sequence: CASSLRLDTGELFF. The DNA for the CDR3 is TGTGCCAGCAGTTTACGCCTAGATACCGGGGAGCTGTTTTTT.

The V and J genes are TRBV30 and TRBJ1-1, with 8 bases that match TRBD1. J was trimmed by 8 bases and V by 3 bases; bases with no gene match: 8. The CDR3 is 13 amino acids. Germline values: CDR1 GTSNPN, CDR2 SVGIG (reference sequence). The CDR3 reads CAWSSQGAAEAFF. Here the CDR3 DNA reads TGTGCCTGGAGCAGTCAGGGGGCGGCCGAAGCTTTCTTT.

The V gene is TRBV29-1, the J gene TRBJ1-4, with 7 bases lining up with TRBD1. Germline CDR1 is SQVTM and CDR2 is ANQGSEA. This CDR3 has 16 amino acids. After removal of 6 bases from V and 7 bases from J, the junction contained 17 bases not matched to a gene. CDR3 sequence reads: CSVVTGRVALGEKLFF. For the CDR3, the DNA is TGCAGCGTCGTGACAGGGCGGGTTGCATTGGGTGAAAAACTGTTTTTT.

The rearrangement links TRBV28 to TRBJ2-5, with 8 bases that match TRBD2. The CDR3 consists of 15 residues. CDR1 is MDHEN, CDR2 SYDVKM, per germline. J was trimmed by 5 bases and V by 7 bases; bases with no gene match: 12. For the CDR3, the DNA is TGTGCCAGCACCACCGCGGGAGGCTCGGGGGAGACCCAGTACTTC. It is translated as CASTTAGGSGETQYF.

The rearrangement joins TRBV2 to TRBJ2-7; 11 bases line up with TRBD2. The germline V gene encodes CDR1 SNHLY and CDR2 FYNNEI. The V segment lost 1 base and the J segment 0 bases; nucleotides outside the gene matches: 8. The CDR3 runs 18 residues. The chain's CDR3 is CASSEGSSGGTLSYEQYF. The DNA for the CDR3 is TGTGCCAGCAGTGAAGGTTCTAGCGGGGGGACCCTCTCCTACGAGCAGTACTTC.

The chain uses TRBV10-3 and TRBJ2-2, with D perhaps TRBD2 (5 bases). Germline V gives CDR1 ENHRY, CDR2 SYGVKD. The CDR3 loop spans 11 amino acids. Between the trimmed V and J ends, which lost 9 bases and 5 bases, there was a span of 7 bases. CDR3 residues: CAIRGTGELFF. In DNA form, the CDR3 reads TGTGCCATTAGAGGGACCGGGGAGCTGTTTTTT.

V usage is TRBV2 and J usage is TRBJ1-5; D is uncertain. The germline CDR1 and CDR2 sequences are SNHLY and FYNNEI. The V end lost 4 bases, the J end lost 9 bases, and 10 bases lay between the germline ends. The CDR3 sequence is 12 residues long. The CDR3 nucleotides are TGTGCCAGCAGTGTTGAGTCGCGGCCCCAGCATTTT. This translates into CASSVESRPQHF. Full variable domain (outside the CDR3, taken from reference TRBV2 and TRBJ1-5): EPEVTQTPSHQVTQMGQEVILRCVPISNHLYFYWYRQILGQKVEFLVSFYNNEISEKSEIFDDQFSVERPDGSNFTLKIRSTKLEDSAMYFCASSVESRPQHFGDGTRLSIL.

DNA of the CDR3: TGTGCCAGCTCACCCCGGGCCGAGGGTAGGAGCTATGGCTACACCTTC. Its protein product is CASSPRAEGRSYGYTF. V usage is TRBV18 and J usage is TRBJ1-2; D gene ambiguous. This CDR3 comprises 16 residues. Per germline, CDR1 KGHSH and CDR2 LQKENI. Trimming took 3 bases from V and 4 from J, leaving 18 bases between them.

J is TRBJ2-3 and V is TRBV9; 9 bases agree with TRBD2. The V segment lost 2 bases and the J segment 8 bases; nucleotides outside the gene matches: 9. The germline V gene encodes CDR1 SGDLS and CDR2 YYNGEE. The length of the CDR3 is 15 residues. The chain's CDR3 is CASSVSGGPAGTQYF. As DNA, the CDR3 is TGTGCCAGCAGCGTTAGCGGGGGCCCCGCCGGTACGCAGTATTTT.